This T cell receptor (beta chain) was sequenced during a study of blood T cell repertoires in COVID-19. This clone has a single count. The repertoire was sequenced with immunoSEQ multiplex PCR; TCRdb's copy has only in-frame clones and lacks some. The sample has tens of thousands of clones, 70% to 85% seen once; the top ten hold 4.1%. Germline V lookup: CDR1 SGHKS, CDR2 YYEKEE (reference sequence). The CDR3 totals 16 residues. J was trimmed by 4 bases and V by 4 bases; bases with no gene match: 10. The V and J genes are TRBV5-5 and TRBJ1-2; TRBD1 aligns across 10 bases. The source of this sequence is a woman between 55 and 75 years old with acute or convalescent COVID-19. The sequenced sample consisted of peripheral blood. In DNA form, the CDR3 reads TGTGCCAGCAGCGGAGAAGGGACAGGGGAGTTCTATGGCTACACCTTC. Its protein product is CASSGEGTGEFYGYTF.